This T cell receptor beta chain was sequenced for a study of cytomegalovirus exposure and HLA in healthy donors. Broader study findings: Associated with HLA alleles at 0.05 false discovery rate in a later analysis were 16,951 TCR beta sequences. In a later analysis, a missense DCLRE1C variant was linked to TCR beta V- and J-gene trimming.

V lost 2 bases to trimming and J lost 4 bases, with 15 bases between them. CDR1 and CDR2 (germline): ENHRY, SYGVKD. The length of the CDR3 is 15 residues. The PCR used 60 Vbeta and 13 Jbeta primers. The assay was immunoSEQ multiplex PCR, and TCRdb's table has in-frame clones only and misses some. The sample has 40,000 to 45,000 clones, and its top ten clones hold under 2%. In regard to this clone: No antigen is known for it.

This receptor was obtained from a woman in her 30s in good health and CMV-seronegative. The genes are TRBV10-3 and TRBJ2-7; tentatively, D is TRBD1 (6 bases). The sequenced sample was PBMCs. CDR3 DNA: TGTGCCATCAGTGAGCAGGGGACCTCTCTTTACGAGCAGTACTTC. It is translated as CAISEQGTSLYEQYF.